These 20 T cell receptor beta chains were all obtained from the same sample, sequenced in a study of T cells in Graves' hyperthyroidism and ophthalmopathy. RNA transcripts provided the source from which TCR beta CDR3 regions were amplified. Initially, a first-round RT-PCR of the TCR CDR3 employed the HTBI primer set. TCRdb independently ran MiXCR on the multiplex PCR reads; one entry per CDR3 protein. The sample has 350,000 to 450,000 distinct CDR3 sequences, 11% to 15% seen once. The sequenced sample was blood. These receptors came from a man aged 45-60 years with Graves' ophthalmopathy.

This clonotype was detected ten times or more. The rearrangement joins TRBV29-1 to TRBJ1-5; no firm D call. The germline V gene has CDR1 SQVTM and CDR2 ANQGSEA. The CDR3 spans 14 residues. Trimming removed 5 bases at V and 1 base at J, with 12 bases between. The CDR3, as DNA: TGCAGCGTTCTAGAGGAGGACAGCAATCAGCCCCAGCATTTT. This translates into CSVLEEDSNQPQHF.

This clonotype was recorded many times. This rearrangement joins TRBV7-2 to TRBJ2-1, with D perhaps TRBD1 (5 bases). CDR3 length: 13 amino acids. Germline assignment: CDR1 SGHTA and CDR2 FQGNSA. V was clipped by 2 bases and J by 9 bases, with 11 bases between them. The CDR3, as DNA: TGTGCCAGCAGCTTAAGATCAGGGCGTGAGCAGTTCTTC. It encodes CASSLRSGREQFF.

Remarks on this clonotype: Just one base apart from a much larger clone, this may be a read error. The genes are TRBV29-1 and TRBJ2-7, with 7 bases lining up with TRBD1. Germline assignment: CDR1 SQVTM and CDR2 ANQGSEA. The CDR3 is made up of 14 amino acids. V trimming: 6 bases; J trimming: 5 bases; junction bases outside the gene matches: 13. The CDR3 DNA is TGCAGCGTAGCCCAAACAGGGGAGACCGACGAGCAGTACTTC. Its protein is CSVAQTGETDEQYF.

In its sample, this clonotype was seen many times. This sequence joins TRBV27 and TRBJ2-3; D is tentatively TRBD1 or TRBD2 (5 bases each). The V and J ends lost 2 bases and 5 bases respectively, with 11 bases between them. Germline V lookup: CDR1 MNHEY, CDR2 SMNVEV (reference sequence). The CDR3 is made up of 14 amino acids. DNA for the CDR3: TGTGCCAGCAGTTTAAAGTGGGGGAAAGATACGCAGTATTTT. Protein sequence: CASSLKWGKDTQYF.

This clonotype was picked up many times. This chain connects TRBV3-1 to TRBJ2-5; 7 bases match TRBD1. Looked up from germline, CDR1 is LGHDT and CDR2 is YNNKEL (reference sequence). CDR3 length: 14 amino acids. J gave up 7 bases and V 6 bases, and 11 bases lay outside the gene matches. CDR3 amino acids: CASRPTGVFGTQYF. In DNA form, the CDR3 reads TGTGCCAGCAGGCCAACAGGGGTCTTTGGGACCCAGTACTTC.

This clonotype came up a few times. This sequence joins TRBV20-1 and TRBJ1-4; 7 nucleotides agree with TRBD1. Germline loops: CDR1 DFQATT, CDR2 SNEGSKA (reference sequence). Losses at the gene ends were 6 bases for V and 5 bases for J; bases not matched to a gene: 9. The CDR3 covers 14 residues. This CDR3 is CSAMDRLENEKLFF. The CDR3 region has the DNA TGCAGTGCAATGGACAGGCTGGAAAATGAAAAACTGTTTTTT.

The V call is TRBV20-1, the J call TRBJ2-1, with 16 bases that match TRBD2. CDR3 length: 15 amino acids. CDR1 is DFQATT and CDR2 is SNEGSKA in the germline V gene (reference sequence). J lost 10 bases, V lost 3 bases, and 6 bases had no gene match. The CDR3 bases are TGCAGTGCTAGGAGCCCGGGACTAGCGGGAGGGGAGCAGTTCTTC. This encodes CSARSPGLAGGEQFF.

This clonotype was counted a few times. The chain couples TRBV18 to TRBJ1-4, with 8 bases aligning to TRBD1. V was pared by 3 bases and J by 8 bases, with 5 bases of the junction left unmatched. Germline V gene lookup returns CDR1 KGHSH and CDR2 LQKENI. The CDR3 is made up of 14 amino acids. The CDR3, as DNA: TGTGCCAGCTCACCCGACAGGGGCATGGAAAAACTGTTTTTT. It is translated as CASSPDRGMEKLFF. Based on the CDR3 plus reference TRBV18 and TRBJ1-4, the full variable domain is NAGVMQNPRHLVRRRGQEARLRCSPMKGHSHVYWYRQLPEEGLKFMVYLQKENIIDESGMPKERFSAEFPKEGPSILRIQQVVRGDSAAYFCASSPDRGMEKLFFGSGTQLSVL.

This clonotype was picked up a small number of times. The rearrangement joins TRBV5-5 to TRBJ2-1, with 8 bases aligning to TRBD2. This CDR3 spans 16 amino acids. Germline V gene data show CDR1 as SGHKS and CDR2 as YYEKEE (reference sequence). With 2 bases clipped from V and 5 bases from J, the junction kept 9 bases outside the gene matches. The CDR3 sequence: CASSFLGTSSHNEQFF. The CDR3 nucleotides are TGTGCCAGCAGCTTTTTGGGGACTAGTTCCCACAATGAGCAGTTCTTC. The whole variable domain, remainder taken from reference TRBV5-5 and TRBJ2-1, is DAGVTQSPTHLIKTRGQQVTLRCSPISGHKSVSWYQQVLGQGPQFIFQYYEKEERGRGNFPDRFSARQFPNYSSELNVNALLLGDSALYLCASSFLGTSSHNEQFFGPGTRLTVL.

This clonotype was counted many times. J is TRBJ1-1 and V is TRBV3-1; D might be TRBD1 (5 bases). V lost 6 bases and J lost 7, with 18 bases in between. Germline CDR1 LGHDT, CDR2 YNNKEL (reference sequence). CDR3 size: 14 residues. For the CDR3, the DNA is TGTGCCAGCAGTCAACCTGGCAAGGGGAGTGAAGCTTTCTTT. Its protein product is CASSQPGKGSEAFF.

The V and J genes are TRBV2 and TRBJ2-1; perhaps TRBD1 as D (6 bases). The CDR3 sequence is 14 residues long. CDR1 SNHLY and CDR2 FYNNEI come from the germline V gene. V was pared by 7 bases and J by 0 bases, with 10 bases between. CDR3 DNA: TGTGCCAGCAAAAAGGACAGCTCCTACAATGAGCAGTTCTTC. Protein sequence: CASKKDSSYNEQFF. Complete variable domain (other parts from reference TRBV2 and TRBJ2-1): EPEVTQTPSHQVTQMGQEVILRCVPISNHLYFYWYRQILGQKVEFLVSFYNNEISEKSEIFDDQFSVERPDGSNFTLKIRSTKLEDSAMYFCASKKDSSYNEQFFGPGTRLTVL.

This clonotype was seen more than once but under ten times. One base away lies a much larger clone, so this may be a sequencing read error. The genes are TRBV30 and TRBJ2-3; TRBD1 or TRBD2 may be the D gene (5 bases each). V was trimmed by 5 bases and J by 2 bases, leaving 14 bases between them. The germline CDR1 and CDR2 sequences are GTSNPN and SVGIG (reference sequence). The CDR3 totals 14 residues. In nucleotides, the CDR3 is TGTGCCTGGGGTGGGGACGGGGTCACAGATACGCAGTATTTT. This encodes CAWGGDGVTDTQYF.

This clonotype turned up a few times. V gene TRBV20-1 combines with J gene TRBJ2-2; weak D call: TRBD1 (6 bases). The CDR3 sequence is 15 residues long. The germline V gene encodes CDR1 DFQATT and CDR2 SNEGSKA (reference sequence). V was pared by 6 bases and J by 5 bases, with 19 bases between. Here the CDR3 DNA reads TGCAGTGCCACTTTAACAGGGTTGGGAACCGGGGAGCTGTTTTTT. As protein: CSATLTGLGTGELFF.

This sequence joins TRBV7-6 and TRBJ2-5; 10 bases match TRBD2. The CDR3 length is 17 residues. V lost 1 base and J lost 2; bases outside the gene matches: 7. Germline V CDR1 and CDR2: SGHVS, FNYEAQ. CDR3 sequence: CASSLDASGSRQETQYF. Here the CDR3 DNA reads TGTGCCAGCAGCTTAGACGCTAGCGGGAGTAGGCAAGAGACCCAGTACTTC.

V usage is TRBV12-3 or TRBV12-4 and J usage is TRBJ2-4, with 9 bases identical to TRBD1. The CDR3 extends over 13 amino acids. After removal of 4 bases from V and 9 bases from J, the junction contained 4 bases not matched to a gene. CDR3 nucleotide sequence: TGTGCCAGCAGTTATGGACAGGGGTCCATTCAGTACTTC. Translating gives CASSYGQGSIQYF.

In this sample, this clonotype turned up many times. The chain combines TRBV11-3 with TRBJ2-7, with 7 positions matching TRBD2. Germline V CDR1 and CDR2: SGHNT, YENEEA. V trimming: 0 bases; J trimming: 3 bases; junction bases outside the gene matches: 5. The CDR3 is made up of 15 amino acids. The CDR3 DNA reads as TGTGCCAGCAGCTTAGATCGGGGGGATCGCTACGAGCAGTACTTC. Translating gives CASSLDRGDRYEQYF. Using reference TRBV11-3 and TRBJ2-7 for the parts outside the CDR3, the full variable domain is EAGVVQSPRYKIIEKKQPVAFWCNPISGHNTLYWYLQNLGQGPELLIRYENEEAVDDSQLPKDRFSAERLKGVDSTLKIQPAELGDSAVYLCASSLDRGDRYEQYFGPGTRLTVT.

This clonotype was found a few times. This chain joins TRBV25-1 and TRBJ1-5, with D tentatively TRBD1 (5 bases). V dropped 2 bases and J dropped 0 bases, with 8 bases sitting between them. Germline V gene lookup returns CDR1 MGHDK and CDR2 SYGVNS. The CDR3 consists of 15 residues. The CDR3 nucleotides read TGTGCCAGCAGTGAAGGGACGGATAGCAATCAGCCCCAGCATTTT. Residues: CASSEGTDSNQPQHF.

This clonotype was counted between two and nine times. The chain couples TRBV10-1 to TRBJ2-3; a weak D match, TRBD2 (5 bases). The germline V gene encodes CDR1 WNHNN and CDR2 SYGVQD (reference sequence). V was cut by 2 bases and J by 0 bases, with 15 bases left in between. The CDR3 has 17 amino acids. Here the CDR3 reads CASSEPNGGLSTDTQYF. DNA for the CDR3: TGCGCCAGCAGTGAGCCAAATGGCGGGTTGAGCACAGATACGCAGTATTTT.

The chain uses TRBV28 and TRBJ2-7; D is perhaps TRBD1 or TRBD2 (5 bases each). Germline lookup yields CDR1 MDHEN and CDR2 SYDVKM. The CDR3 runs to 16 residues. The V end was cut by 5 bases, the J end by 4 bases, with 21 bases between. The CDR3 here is CASSHWGSGKTYEQYF. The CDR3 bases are TGTGCCAGCAGTCATTGGGGGTCGGGGAAGACTTACGAGCAGTACTTC.

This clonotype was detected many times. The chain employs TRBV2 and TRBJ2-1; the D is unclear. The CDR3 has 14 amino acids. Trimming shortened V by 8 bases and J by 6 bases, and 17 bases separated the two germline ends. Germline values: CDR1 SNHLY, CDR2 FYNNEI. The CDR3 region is CASRLAVNLNEQFF. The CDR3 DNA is TGTGCCAGCCGGTTGGCGGTAAACCTCAATGAGCAGTTCTTC. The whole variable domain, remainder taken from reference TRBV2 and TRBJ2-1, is EPEVTQTPSHQVTQMGQEVILRCVPISNHLYFYWYRQILGQKVEFLVSFYNNEISEKSEIFDDQFSVERPDGSNFTLKIRSTKLEDSAMYFCASRLAVNLNEQFFGPGTRLTVL.